Each of the 31 T cell receptor beta chains below was sequenced from the same sample in a study of vaccination effects on CD4 cells after COVID-19. Under the ViraFEST assay, PBMC were stimulated with viral peptide pools so that antigen-specific CD4+ T cells expanded. Sequencing was performed afterwards. Isolating CD4+ T cells followed approximately nine days of culture. All study participants received two doses of BNT162b2 or mRNA-1273 vaccine. The protocol was immunoSEQ multiplex PCR, while the TCRdb copy is restricted to in-frame clones and leaves out a portion. The table has 25,000 to 30,000 clones, 74% seen once; the top ten hold 17%. These receptors' antigens are unknown. This sample comprised CD4+ T cells from PBMCs cultured with HCoV-OC43 spike peptides, obtained after COVID-19 vaccination. This sample's subset: HCoV-OC43 spike overlapping peptide pool stimulation. These receptors came from a human donor who received a COVID-19 vaccine.

This clone was counted once. V usage is TRBV13 and J usage is TRBJ2-2, with D possibly being TRBD1 (6 bases). The CDR3 covers 16 residues. Germline V gene data show CDR1 as PRHDT and CDR2 as FYEKMQ (reference sequence). V lost 6 bases and J lost 5, with 19 bases in between. DNA for the CDR3: TGTGCCAGCAGGCCTCGGCAGGGGCTAAAAACCGGGGAGCTGTTTTTT. Its translation is CASRPRQGLKTGELFF.

This clone was picked up one time. The chain recombines TRBV18 with TRBJ1-4; 7 bases agree with TRBD1. The germline gives CDR1 KGHSH, CDR2 LQKENI. Trimming removed 3 bases from V and 3 bases from J; junction bases left unmatched: 4. This CDR3 spans 15 amino acids. DNA for the CDR3: TGTGCCAGCTCACCCCTGGGACAGCCTAATGAAAAACTGTTTTTT. It is translated as CASSPLGQPNEKLFF.

The table lists this clone with a few counts. The chain employs TRBV7-9 and TRBJ1-5; D call uncertain. V was shortened by 6 bases and J by 2 bases, with 11 bases between the two germline ends. CDR3 size: 14 residues. Germline CDR1 SEHNR, CDR2 FQNEAQ (reference sequence). In DNA, the CDR3 is TGTGCCAGCAGTCGAGGGTCTGGCAATCAGCCCCAGCATTTT. Its translation is CASSRGSGNQPQHF.

The V gene is TRBV2, the J gene TRBJ2-7, with 9 bases fitting TRBD2. The CDR3 loop spans 16 amino acids. J lost 2 bases, V lost 5 bases, and 10 bases had no gene match. Germline V lookup: CDR1 SNHLY, CDR2 FYNNEI. CDR3 in DNA: TGTGCCAGCAGTCAACCAGGTGGCGGGAGGGCCTACGAGCAGTACTTC. Translated, it gives CASSQPGGGRAYEQYF.

This rearrangement joins TRBV29-1 to TRBJ2-6; D gene uncertain. The CDR3 is 15 residues long. V was pared by 3 bases and J by 0 bases, with 9 bases between. CDR1 is SQVTM, CDR2 ANQGSEA, per germline. The CDR3 loop is CSVEGTLSGANVLTF. The CDR3 DNA sequence: TGCAGCGTTGAGGGCACCCTCTCTGGGGCCAACGTCCTGACTTTC.

The chain uses TRBV5-4 and TRBJ1-2, with D hard to call. This CDR3 contains 14 residues. The germline V and J ends were trimmed by 0 bases and 1 base, with 7 bases remaining between them. The germline gives CDR1 SGHNT, CDR2 YYREEE (reference sequence). The CDR3 region has the DNA TGTGCCAGCAGCTTGGCGGGCAGTAACTATGGCTACACCTTC. It codes for CASSLAGSNYGYTF. The full variable domain, in which reference TRBV5-4 and TRBJ1-2 provide the parts outside the CDR3, is ETGVTQSPTHLIKTRGQQVTLRCSSQSGHNTVSWYQQALGQGPQFIFQYYREEENGRGNFPPRFSGLQFPNYSSELNVNALELDDSALYLCASSLAGSNYGYTFGSGTRLTVV.

There are a few counts of this clone. The chain carries TRBV4-2 and TRBJ2-7; the match to TRBD2 covers 7 bases. Germline CDR1 LGHNA, CDR2 YNFKEQ. V gave up 4 bases and J gave up 4 bases; unmatched junction bases: 13. This CDR3 is built from 16 residues. In DNA form, the CDR3 reads TGTGCCAGCAGCCGCAGGAATCAGCGGGATTCGTACGAGCAGTACTTC. Amino acids: CASSRRNQRDSYEQYF.

This chain joins TRBV5-4 and TRBJ2-5; D uncertain. The CDR3 covers 15 residues. V gave up 5 bases and J gave up 1 base, with 15 bases separating them. Germline V gene lookup returns CDR1 SGHNT and CDR2 YYREEE (reference sequence). CDR3 coding DNA: TGTGCCAGCAGTTCCCGACTGGAATTCCAAGAGACCCAGTACTTC. It encodes CASSSRLEFQETQYF. Complete variable domain (other parts from reference TRBV5-4 and TRBJ2-5): ETGVTQSPTHLIKTRGQQVTLRCSSQSGHNTVSWYQQALGQGPQFIFQYYREEENGRGNFPPRFSGLQFPNYSSELNVNALELDDSALYLCASSSRLEFQETQYFGPGTRLLVL.

The CDR3 DNA sequence: TGTGCCAGCAGTGAACGAGAAAAACTGTTTTTT. Protein sequence: CASSEREKLFF. The V call is TRBV2, the J call TRBJ1-4; D gene unclear. Trimming removed 2 bases from V and 8 bases from J, with 3 bases in between. The CDR3 length is 11 residues. Looked up from germline, CDR1 is SNHLY and CDR2 is FYNNEI.

V and J are TRBV3-1 (or the pseudogene TRBV3-2) and TRBJ2-5; 10 bases are shared with TRBD2. The V and J ends lost 0 bases and 2 bases, in that order; junction bases with no gene match: 6. Per the germline V gene, CDR1 is LGHDT and CDR2 is YNNKEL (reference sequence). There are 17 residues in the CDR3. Written as DNA, the CDR3 is TGTGCCAGCAGCCAAGATAGGGGGACTAGCGCACAAGAGACCCAGTACTTC. This gives the protein CASSQDRGTSAQETQYF.

The chain is built from TRBV14 and TRBJ2-5; D might be TRBD2 (5 bases). CDR1 is SGHDN, CDR2 FVKESK, per germline. Trimming pared 3 bases from V and 4 bases from J, leaving 15 bases between. The CDR3 spans 15 residues. This CDR3 reads CASSHRGQIPETQYF. Written as DNA, the CDR3 is TGTGCCAGCAGCCATCGCGGGCAAATCCCAGAGACCCAGTACTTC.

The chain combines TRBV30 with TRBJ1-4, with 8 bases identical to TRBD1. The CDR3 is 16 amino acids. The germline V gene encodes CDR1 GTSNPN and CDR2 SVGIG (reference sequence). With V trimmed by 1 base and J by 2 bases, 6 bases remained unmatched. The DNA for the CDR3 is TGTGCCTGGAGTGAAAACAGGGGGGTTACTAATGAAAAACTGTTTTTT. Its translation is CAWSENRGVTNEKLFF.

The chain joins TRBV6-2 or TRBV6-3 to TRBJ2-7; 15 bases fit TRBD2. The CDR3 length is 18 residues. V lost 4 bases and J lost 0; bases outside the gene matches: 7. Germline assignment: CDR1 MNHEY and CDR2 SVGEGT. DNA for the CDR3: TGTGCCAGCAGTTCCGGGACTAGCGGGAGGTCCTTCTCCTACGAGCAGTACTTC. Its translation is CASSSGTSGRSFSYEQYF.

This clone was observed a single time. The gene calls are TRBV5-1 and TRBJ2-1, with D perhaps TRBD1 (6 bases). Germline-derived CDR1 and CDR2 are SGHRS and YFSETQ. V gave up 0 bases and J gave up 8 bases, with 9 bases separating them. The CDR3 is 13 residues long. The CDR3 DNA sequence: TGCGCCAGCAGCTTGGTTGGGGGCGATGAGCAGTTCTTC. Residues: CASSLVGGDEQFF.

This clone appeared a few times. This sequence joins TRBV2 and TRBJ2-2; D perhaps matches TRBD1 (6 bases). With 6 bases removed from V and 4 bases from J, the gap between germline ends came to 9 bases. The germline gives CDR1 SNHLY, CDR2 FYNNEI. The CDR3 totals 13 residues. Here the CDR3 DNA reads TGTGCCAGCAGCGCGGACAGCACCGGGGAGCTGTTTTTT. It yields the protein CASSADSTGELFF.

CDR3 residues: CAARGSGTDTQYF. CDR3 in DNA: TGTGCCGCCCGGGGGTCCGGCACAGATACGCAGTATTTT. The rearrangement links TRBV7-9 to TRBJ2-3, with D possibly being TRBD2 (6 bases). Germline CDR1 reads SEHNR; CDR2 reads FQNEAQ (reference sequence). The CDR3 runs 13 residues. Deletions cut 11 bases from V and 1 base from J, with 13 bases between.

The rearrangement joins TRBV11-2 to TRBJ2-1; TRBD2 might be the D (6 bases). Trimming removed 0 bases at V and 0 bases at J, with 6 bases between. This CDR3 has 15 residues. CDR1 is SGHAT and CDR2 is FQNNGV in the germline V gene. CDR3: CASSLEGGSYNEQFF. CDR3 nucleotides: TGTGCCAGCAGCTTAGAGGGGGGCTCCTACAATGAGCAGTTCTTC.

This clone is a singleton in its sample. The chain joins TRBV6-2 or TRBV6-3 to TRBJ2-1; 13 nucleotides match TRBD2. V lost 2 bases to trimming and J lost 10 bases; unmatched junction nucleotides: 11. This CDR3 spans 17 amino acids. The germline gives CDR1 MNHEY, CDR2 SVGEGT. CDR3 DNA: TGTGCCAGCAGTTACCCTTTACTAGCGGGGGGGCCAGGGGAGCAGTTCTTC. Amino acid sequence: CASSYPLLAGGPGEQFF.

This chain links TRBV27 with TRBJ2-3; 12 bases map to TRBD2. Germline CDR1 and CDR2: MNHEY and SMNVEV (reference sequence). V was clipped by 6 bases and J by 1 base; unmatched bases: 2. There are 15 residues in the CDR3. The CDR3 is CASRWTSGGTDTQYF. The DNA of the CDR3 is TGTGCCAGCAGATGGACTAGCGGGGGCACAGATACGCAGTATTTT.

V usage is TRBV19 and J usage is TRBJ1-5; D is ambiguous. The germline CDR1 and CDR2 sequences are LNHDA and SQIVND (reference sequence). The CDR3 totals 16 residues. V was cut by 6 bases and J by 4 bases, with 19 bases left in between. The CDR3 region is CASSPYDGVMNQPQHF. CDR3 DNA sequence: TGTGCCAGTAGCCCCTACGACGGGGTGATGAATCAGCCCCAGCATTTT.

This clone was recorded only once. V gene TRBV5-6 combines with J gene TRBJ2-3; tentatively, D is TRBD1 or TRBD2 (7 bases each). This CDR3 has 17 amino acids. CDR1 is SGHDT, CDR2 YYEEEE, per germline. V lost 3 bases and J 2 bases, leaving 19 bases between the germline ends. The CDR3 protein is CASSSTGRARDTDTQYF. CDR3 sequence (DNA): TGTGCCAGCAGCTCGACAGGGAGGGCGCGGGACACAGATACGCAGTATTTT.

CDR3: CASSDGSTDTQYF. CDR3 bases: TGTGCCAGCAGTGACGGGAGCACAGATACGCAGTATTTT. This sequence joins TRBV6-4 and TRBJ2-3; D gene uncertain. Deletions cut 2 bases from V and 0 bases from J, with 3 bases between. The germline gives CDR1 MRHNA, CDR2 SNTAGT. This CDR3 contains 13 residues.

Here the CDR3 DNA reads TGTGCCAGCAGTTTTGATCAGGGAGGGCCGCCCTACGAGCAGTACTTC. Residues: CASSFDQGGPPYEQYF. This chain connects TRBV27 to TRBJ2-7; 7 positions match TRBD2. The CDR3 totals 16 residues. From germline, CDR1 is MNHEY and CDR2 SMNVEV (reference sequence). V shed 3 bases and J 2 bases; nucleotides not matched to a gene: 10.

The rearrangement uses TRBV5-1 and TRBJ2-1, with TRBD1 matching 8 bases. The CDR3 has 14 amino acids. Germline CDR1 is SGHRS and CDR2 is YFSETQ. Losses at the gene ends were 2 bases for V and 6 bases for J; bases not matched to a gene: 4. The CDR3 DNA follows: TGCGCCAGCAGCTTTGGTCAGGGGGCCAATGAGCAGTTCTTC. This sequence encodes CASSFGQGANEQFF.

V gene TRBV5-1 combines with J gene TRBJ2-5; a weak D match, TRBD2 (6 bases). The V and J ends lost 0 bases and 9 bases respectively, with 12 bases between them. This CDR3 has 13 residues. The germline gives CDR1 SGHRS, CDR2 YFSETQ. The CDR3 bases are TGCGCCAGCAGCTTGGCAGAGGGAGGTTCCCAGTACTTC. It encodes CASSLAEGGSQYF.

This clone appeared once. The chain combines TRBV4-2 with TRBJ2-1; D is unclear. Trimming removed 0 bases from V and 6 bases from J, with 12 bases in between. Germline-derived CDR1 and CDR2 are LGHNA and YNFKEQ. This CDR3 contains 15 residues. CDR3 DNA: TGTGCCAGCAGCCAAGATGGAGCATCTTTCAATGAGCAGTTCTTC. This sequence encodes CASSQDGASFNEQFF.

The chain uses TRBV12-5 and TRBJ2-6; D gene ambiguous. V gave up 0 bases and J gave up 3 bases, with 15 bases separating them. The CDR3 spans 18 residues. Germline assignment: CDR1 LGHNT and CDR2 FRNRAP. Here the CDR3 reads CASGLVLPGGYGANVLTF. The CDR3 nucleotides read TGTGCTAGTGGTTTGGTACTACCGGGTGGATATGGGGCCAACGTCCTGACTTTC.

This sequence joins TRBV29-1 and TRBJ1-4; TRBD1 matches at 8 bases. Unmatched junction bases numbered 8, after V lost 7 bases and J lost 7 bases. The CDR3 is 13 amino acids. Germline-derived CDR1 and CDR2 are SQVTM and ANQGSEA. The CDR3 spells CSGQTGAAEKLFF. In nucleotides, the CDR3 is TGCAGCGGTCAGACAGGGGCGGCTGAAAAACTGTTTTTT.

The chain has TRBV30 and TRBJ2-7; perhaps TRBD2 as D (5 bases). This CDR3 region has 15 residues. Germline V gene sequence: CDR1 GTSNPN, CDR2 SVGIG (reference sequence). The V gene lost 6 bases and the J gene lost 1 base, with 19 bases spanning the gap. The DNA of the CDR3 is TGTGCCTGCCACGCTAGTTTGGACTGGTCCTACGAGCAGTACTTC. Protein product: CACHASLDWSYEQYF.

The CDR3 coding sequence is TGTGCCAGCAGGCAAAGGGGGATAGAGACCCAGTACTTC. Translated: CASRQRGIETQYF. The chain recombines TRBV2 with TRBJ2-5; perhaps TRBD1 as D (6 bases). This CDR3 comprises 13 residues. Trimming pared 6 bases from V and 4 bases from J, leaving 12 bases between. The germline V gene has CDR1 SNHLY and CDR2 FYNNEI.

The V call is TRBV5-1, the J call TRBJ1-2, with 10 bases aligning to TRBD1. This CDR3 contains 14 residues. CDR1 is SGHRS, CDR2 YFSETQ, per germline. V lost 0 bases and J lost 13; bases outside the gene matches: 9. CDR3 loop: CASSLGDRGSGSTF. Here the CDR3 DNA reads TGCGCCAGCAGCTTGGGGGACAGGGGTAGCGGTAGCACCTTC.